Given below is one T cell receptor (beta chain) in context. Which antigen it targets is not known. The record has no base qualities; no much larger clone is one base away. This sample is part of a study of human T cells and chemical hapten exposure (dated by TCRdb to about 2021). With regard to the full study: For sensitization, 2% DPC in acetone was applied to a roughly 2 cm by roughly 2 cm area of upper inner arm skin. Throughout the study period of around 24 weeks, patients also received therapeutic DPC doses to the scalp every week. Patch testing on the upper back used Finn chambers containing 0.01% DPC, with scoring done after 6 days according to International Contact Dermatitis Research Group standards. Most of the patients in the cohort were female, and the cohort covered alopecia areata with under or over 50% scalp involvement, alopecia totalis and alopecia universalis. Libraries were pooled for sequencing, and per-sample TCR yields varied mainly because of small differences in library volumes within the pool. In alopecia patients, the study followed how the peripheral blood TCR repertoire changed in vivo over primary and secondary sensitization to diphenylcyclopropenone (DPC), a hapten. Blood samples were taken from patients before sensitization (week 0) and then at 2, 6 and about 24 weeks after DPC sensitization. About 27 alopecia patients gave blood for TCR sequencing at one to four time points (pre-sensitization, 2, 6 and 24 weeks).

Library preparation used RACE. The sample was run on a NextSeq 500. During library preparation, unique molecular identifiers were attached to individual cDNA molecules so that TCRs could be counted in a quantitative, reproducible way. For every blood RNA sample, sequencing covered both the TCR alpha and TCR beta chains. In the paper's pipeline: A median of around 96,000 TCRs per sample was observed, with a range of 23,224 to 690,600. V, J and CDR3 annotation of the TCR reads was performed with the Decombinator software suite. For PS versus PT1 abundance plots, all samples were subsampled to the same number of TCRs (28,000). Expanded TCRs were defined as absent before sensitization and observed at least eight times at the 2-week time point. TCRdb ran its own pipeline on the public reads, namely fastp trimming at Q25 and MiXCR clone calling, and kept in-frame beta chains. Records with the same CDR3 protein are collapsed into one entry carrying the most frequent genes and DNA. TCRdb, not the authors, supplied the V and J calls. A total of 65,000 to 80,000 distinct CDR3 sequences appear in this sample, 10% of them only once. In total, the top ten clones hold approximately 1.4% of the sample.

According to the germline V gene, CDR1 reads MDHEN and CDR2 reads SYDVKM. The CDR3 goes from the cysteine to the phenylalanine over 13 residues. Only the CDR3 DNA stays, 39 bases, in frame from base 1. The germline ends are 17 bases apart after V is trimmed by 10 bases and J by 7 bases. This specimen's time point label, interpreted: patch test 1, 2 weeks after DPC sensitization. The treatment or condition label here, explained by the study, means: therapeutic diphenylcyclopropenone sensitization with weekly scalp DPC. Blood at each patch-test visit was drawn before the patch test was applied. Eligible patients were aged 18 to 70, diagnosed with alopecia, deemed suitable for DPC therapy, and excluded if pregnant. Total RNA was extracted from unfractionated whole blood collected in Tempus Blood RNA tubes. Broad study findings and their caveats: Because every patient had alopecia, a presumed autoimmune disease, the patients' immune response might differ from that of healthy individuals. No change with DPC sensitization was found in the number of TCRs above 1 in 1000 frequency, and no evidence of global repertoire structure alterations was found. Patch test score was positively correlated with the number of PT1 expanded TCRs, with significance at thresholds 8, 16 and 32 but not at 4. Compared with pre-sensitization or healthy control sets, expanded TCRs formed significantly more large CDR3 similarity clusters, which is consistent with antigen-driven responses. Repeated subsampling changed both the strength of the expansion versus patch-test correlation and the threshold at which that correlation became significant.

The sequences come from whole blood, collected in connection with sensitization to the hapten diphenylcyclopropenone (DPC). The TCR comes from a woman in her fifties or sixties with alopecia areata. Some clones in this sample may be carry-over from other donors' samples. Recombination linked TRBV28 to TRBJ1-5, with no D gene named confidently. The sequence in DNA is TGTGCCACCTACAAGGTGGGAGGGCAGCCCCAGCATTTT. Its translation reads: CATYKVGGQPQHF.